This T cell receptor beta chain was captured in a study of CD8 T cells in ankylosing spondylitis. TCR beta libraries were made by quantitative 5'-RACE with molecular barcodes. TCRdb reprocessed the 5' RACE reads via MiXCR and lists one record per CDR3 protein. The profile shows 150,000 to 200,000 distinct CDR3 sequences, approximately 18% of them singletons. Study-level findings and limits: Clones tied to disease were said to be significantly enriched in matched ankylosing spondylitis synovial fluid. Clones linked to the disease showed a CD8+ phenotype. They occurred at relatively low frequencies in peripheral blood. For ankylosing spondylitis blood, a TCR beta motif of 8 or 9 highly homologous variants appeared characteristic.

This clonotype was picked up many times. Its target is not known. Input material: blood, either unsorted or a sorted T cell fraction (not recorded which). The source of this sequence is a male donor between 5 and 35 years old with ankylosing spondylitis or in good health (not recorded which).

The CDR3 spells CASSDYSLNTEAFF. The DNA for the CDR3 is TGTGCCAGTAGTGATTACAGCTTGAACACTGAAGCTTTCTTT. The rearrangement links TRBV19 to TRBJ1-1; D is unresolved. CDR1 and CDR2 from the germline V gene are LNHDA and SQIVND (reference sequence). V was shortened by 5 bases and J by 0 bases, with 10 bases between the two germline ends. The CDR3 extends over 14 amino acids.